This T cell receptor beta chain is drawn from a study of T-cell reconstitution after alpha-beta-depleted transplantation in children. For TCRbeta, the library was prepared with unique molecular identifiers. TCRdb fed the PCR reads into MiXCR, producing one record per CDR3 protein. The data contain about 540,000 distinct CDR3 sequences, about 16% of them singletons. V gave up 4 bases and J gave up 4 bases; unmatched junction bases: 13. The V gene's germline CDR1 is DFQATT and CDR2 SNEGSKA (reference sequence). The CDR3 spans 16 residues. The table lists this clonotype with a few counts. This specimen consisted of PBMCs from the stem cell graft donor, obtained from the stem cell graft. The sequence came from a human donor who donated a stem cell graft to a child with acute lymphoblastic leukemia. This chain links TRBV20-1 with TRBJ2-1; 7 bases are shared with TRBD2. For the CDR3, the DNA is TGCAGTGCTACCCTACCGGGACTATGGCCGTACAATGAGCAGTTCTTC. This sequence encodes CSATLPGLWPYNEQFF.